Listed here is a single TCR beta chain. This clonotype was counted a few times. The clone's antigen remains unknown. Germline is not matched at one junction end, which may reflect a read error. This sample was included in a study of blood T cells in healthy people across ages (dated by TCRdb to the mid-2010s). Context from the whole study: Template switching captured roughly one uniquely barcoded TCR beta cDNA molecule per two T cells in model experiments. Donors were grouped into four age groups: young (average 16 years), middle-aged (roughly 37), aged (around 66) and long-lived (around 80). To track age-related changes in TCR beta repertoire diversity, the study relied on deep sequencing normalized with unique cDNA molecular identifiers. Using the same blood draw, the study looked at two additional independent replicas of 1 million unique cDNA reads for two donors, one aged 18 to 30 and the other aged 80 or older.

General study outcomes and caveats: Because profiling used bulk unsorted PBMCs, naive and antigen-experienced compartments could not be compared conclusively. The CMV infection status of donors was not known, potentially confounding age-related changes in expanded clonotypes. As age increased, observed TCR beta diversity per million T cells dropped in a roughly linear way, and a significant reduction was already evident by age around 41. Total diversity estimates from one million sequenced T cells were considered lower bounds and underestimates. There was a strong correlation between observed TCR beta diversity and the percentage of naive T cells measured by flow cytometry. Compared with the aged group, the long-lived group had more naive CD4+ T cells, fewer expanded clones and increased TCR diversity, suggesting age selection.

The donors were 40 or so Caucasian individuals from Russia, aged roughly 6 to 90 years, who were systemically healthy. Each donor gave 8 to 10 milliliters of peripheral blood, collected into EDTA-treated Vacutainer tubes. Ficoll-Paque density-gradient centrifugation was used to isolate PBMCs, with at least 6.5 million per sample. Total RNA, at least 6 micrograms per sample, was extracted from PBMCs with Trizol reagent. For every donor, an aliquot of PBMCs went through flow cytometry to measure the percentages of naive CD45RAhigh/CD27high T cells. Library preparation used 5' RACE. The instrument given in TCRdb is Illumina HiSeq 2500. A second roughly 6 to 12 cycle PCR used a sample-barcoded 5' primer and a J-beta primer mix. A unique molecular identifier was introduced onto each TCR beta cDNA molecule by a template-switch 5' adaptor carrying 12 random nucleotides. Each sample yielded at least 2.5 million CDR3-containing paired-end reads. The Mint cDNA synthesis kit, primed by a TRBC-specific oligonucleotide, was used to synthesize first-strand cDNA from all RNA. After uracil-DNA glycosylase treatment, a first 18-cycle PCR used universal primers M1SS and BC2_uni_R on all cDNA. The study's own analysis went as follows. Normalization of each sample was performed by random selection of 1 million high-quality reads, each carrying a distinct molecular identifier. Reads with shared molecular identifiers were discarded instead of being binned into consensus sequences. MiTCR, set to a Q25 quality threshold and the strictest error-elimination algorithm, was used for CDR3 identification, clonotype clustering and error correction. A nonparametric unseen species model with Euler transformation was used to estimate lower-bound total TCR beta diversity. TCRdb applied fastp at Q25 and MiXCR to the public reads, then kept only in-frame beta chains. CDR3 protein sequences are deduplicated, and each keeps its most common genes and DNA. The V and J calls reflect TCRdb's pipeline rather than the authors' work. This sample is represented by over a million distinct CDR3 sequences; 20% to 25% of them were singletons. Around 0.75% of the sample is taken by the ten largest.

The data also belong to a second study, concerning T cells of mothers and their children. The second publication reports: The donors were nine systemically healthy Caucasian individuals, made up of three mothers and their six children. cDNA synthesis used all of the extracted RNA, with roughly 1.5 ug of RNA in each 15 ul reaction. In the second PCR, the M1S primer introduced both the sample barcodes and 2-4 random nucleotides. Over 9.5 million TCR beta CDR3 reads were obtained for each mother, and around 2.7 million reads were obtained for each child. TCR recombination output is similarly shaped by thymic selection in related and unrelated pairs, with a minor effect exerted by inherited differences. Related mother-child pairs always showed normalized repertoire overlap that was slightly higher than in unrelated mother-child pairs, though the difference was never significant. No persistent microchimeric T cell clones were detected, at a sensitivity of 90 to 100 clones per million clonotypes. In the study, deep NGS was used to compare the TCR beta repertoires of mothers and children, and features distinguishing related mother-child pairs from unrelated individuals were sought. On average, the children were around 11 +/- 4 years old, while the mothers were about 37 +/- 4 years old. Libraries were sequenced on Illumina HiSeq 2000 with 100+100 nt paired-end reads after adapter ligation with NEBNext reagents. To prevent cross-contamination, the mother and child libraries were prepared a month apart and were sequenced in separate runs. For each donor, somewhere between roughly 500,000 and 2,100,000 distinct TCR beta clonotypes were identified. Naive TCR beta clonotypes were estimated from low-frequency clonotypes matched to each donor's FACS-determined naive share, without sorting.

Sequenced: blood. The TCR comes from a girl aged 2 to 10 in good health.

This receptor carries the CDR3 CASSQLGDRAVF. The DNA sequence follows: TGCGCCAGCAGCCAGCTCGGGGACAGGGCTGTCTTC. The chain was built from TRBV4-1 and TRBJ2-1, with TRBD1 matching 9 junction bases. The CDR3 runs 12 amino acids, cysteine and phenylalanine included. Only CDR3 DNA remains: 36 bases, in frame from the first base. The germline V gene specifies MGHRA as CDR1 and YSYEKL as CDR2.